Listed below are T cell receptor beta chains from one sample, sequenced in a study of blood T cell repertoires in COVID-19. The method was immunoSEQ multiplex PCR; TCRdb's version includes in-frame clones alone and lacks a portion of them. The sample holds approximately 330,000 clones, approximately 90% seen once. Material for sequencing was peripheral blood. The receptors shown here come from a woman aged 45-65 years with active or convalescent COVID-19. CDR3s include the opening cysteine and the closing phenylalanine or tryptophan. A D gene is named only where the DNA matches it firmly.

j_call d_call v_call cdr3_aa
TRBJ2-3 - TRBV14 CASSQGFYRDTDTQYF
TRBJ1-1 TRBD1 TRBV29-1 CSVAGPGTGGSGTEAFF
TRBJ2-6 TRBD1 TRBV18 CASSPLDRAQGGSGANVLTF
TRBJ1-2 TRBD1 TRBV9 CASSVATGTEYGYTF
TRBJ1-2 TRBD1 TRBV5-1 CASNLQGEADGYTF
TRBJ2-7 TRBD2 TRBV5-6 CASSSLTSGGYEQYF
TRBJ1-5 - TRBV4-1 CASSQQTGLNQPQHF
TRBJ2-7 - TRBV7-6 CASSRDSHSYEQYF
TRBJ1-3 - TRBV19 CASSGGLGNTIYF
TRBJ1-1 - TRBV6-5 CASSYSSGPNTEAFF
TRBJ2-2 - TRBV2 CASSPTRTGELFF
TRBJ2-5 - TRBV5-5 CASSLFVSETQYF
TRBJ2-5 TRBD2 TRBV7-8 CASSLVLAVQETQYF
TRBJ1-5 TRBD1 TRBV28 CASTRDRGIMNQPQHF
TRBJ1-1 TRBD1 TRBV19 CATSGQGANTEAFF
TRBJ1-3 TRBD1 TRBV3-1/TRBV3-2 CASSWTGLSSGNTIYF
TRBJ1-2 TRBD1 TRBV6-2/TRBV6-3 CASSYADRDYNGYTF
TRBJ1-5 - TRBV12-3/TRBV12-4 CASSSGGNQPQHF
TRBJ2-3 - TRBV4-1 CASSQDGVGTDTQYF
TRBJ2-5 - TRBV7-2 CASSPASRETQYF
TRBJ2-1 TRBD2 TRBV6-5 CASSSGTSLNEQFF
TRBJ1-1 TRBD1 TRBV6-5 CASSYGDSEAFF
TRBJ2-7 - TRBV2 CASSEDSSYEQYF
TRBJ1-2 - TRBV28 CASSLSSNYGYTF
TRBJ2-7 - TRBV2 CASRRLDYEQYF
TRBJ1-1 - TRBV19 CASSRWQGEAFF
TRBJ1-2 - TRBV18 CASSPGGEWYGYTF
TRBJ2-5 - TRBV18 CASSPGSQETQYF
TRBJ2-7 TRBD1 TRBV27 CASSLYGTETYEQYF
TRBJ1-5 - TRBV27 CASSLSWGVSNQPQHF
TRBJ2-3 - TRBV14 CASSQSLIPTDTQYF